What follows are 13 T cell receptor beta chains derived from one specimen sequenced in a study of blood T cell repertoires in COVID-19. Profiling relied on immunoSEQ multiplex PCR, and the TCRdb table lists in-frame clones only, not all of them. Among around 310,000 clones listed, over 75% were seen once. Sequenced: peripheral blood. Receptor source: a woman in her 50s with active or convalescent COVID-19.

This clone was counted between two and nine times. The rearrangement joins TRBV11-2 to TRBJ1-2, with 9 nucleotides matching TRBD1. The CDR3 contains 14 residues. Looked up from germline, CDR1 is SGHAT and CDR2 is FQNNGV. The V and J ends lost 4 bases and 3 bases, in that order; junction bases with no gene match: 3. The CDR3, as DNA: TGTGCCAGCAGCTCCGACAGGGGGTACTATGGCTACACCTTC. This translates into CASSSDRGYYGYTF.

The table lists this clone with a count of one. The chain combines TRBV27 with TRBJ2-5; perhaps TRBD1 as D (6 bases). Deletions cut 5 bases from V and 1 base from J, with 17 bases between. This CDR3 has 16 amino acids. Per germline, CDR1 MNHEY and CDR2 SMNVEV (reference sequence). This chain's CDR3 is CASSPRSQGLQETQYF. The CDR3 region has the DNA TGTGCCAGCAGTCCTAGGTCTCAGGGGCTCCAAGAGACCCAGTACTTC.

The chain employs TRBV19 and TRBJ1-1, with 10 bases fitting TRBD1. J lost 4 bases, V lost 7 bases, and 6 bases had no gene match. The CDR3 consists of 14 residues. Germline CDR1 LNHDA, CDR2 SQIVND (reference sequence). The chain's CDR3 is CASIWTGGFTEAFF. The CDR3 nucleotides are TGTGCCAGTATATGGACAGGGGGGTTCACTGAAGCTTTCTTT.

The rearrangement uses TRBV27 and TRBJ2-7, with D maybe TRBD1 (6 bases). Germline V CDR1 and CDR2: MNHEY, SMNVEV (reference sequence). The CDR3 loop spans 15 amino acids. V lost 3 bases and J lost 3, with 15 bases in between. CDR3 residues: CASSFEYRADYEQYF. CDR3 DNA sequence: TGTGCCAGCAGTTTCGAGTACAGGGCCGACTACGAGCAGTACTTC.

The CDR3 reads CASSYAGTAISYNSPLHF. DNA of the CDR3: TGTGCCAGCAGTTACGCCGGGACAGCTATCTCCTATAATTCACCCCTCCACTTT. The chain is built from TRBV6-2 or TRBV6-3 and TRBJ1-6, with 7 bases lining up with TRBD1. Trimming removed 2 bases from V and 0 bases from J; junction bases left unmatched: 7. Germline CDR1 reads MNHEY; CDR2 reads SVGEGT. The CDR3 has 18 residues.

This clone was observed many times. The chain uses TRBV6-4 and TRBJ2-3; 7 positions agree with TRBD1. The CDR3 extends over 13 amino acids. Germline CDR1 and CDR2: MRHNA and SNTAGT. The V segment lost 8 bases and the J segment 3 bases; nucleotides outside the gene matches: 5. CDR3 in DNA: TGTGCCAGCGCCGACAGGGAGACAGATACGCAGTATTTT. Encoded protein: CASADRETDTQYF.

The CDR3 protein is CASRVSTEAFF. CDR3 bases: TGTGCCAGTAGGGTCAGCACTGAAGCTTTCTTT. J is TRBJ1-1 and V is TRBV19; D is ambiguous. Germline CDR1 reads LNHDA; CDR2 reads SQIVND (reference sequence). This CDR3 is built from 11 residues. Trimming cost V 6 bases and J 4 bases, with 6 bases left between them.

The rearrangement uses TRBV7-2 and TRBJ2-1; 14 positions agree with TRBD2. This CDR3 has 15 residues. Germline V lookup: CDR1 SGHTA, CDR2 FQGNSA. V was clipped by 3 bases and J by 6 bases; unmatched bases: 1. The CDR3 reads CASSLGLAGVNEQFF. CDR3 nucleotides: TGTGCCAGCAGCTTGGGACTAGCGGGGGTCAATGAGCAGTTCTTC.

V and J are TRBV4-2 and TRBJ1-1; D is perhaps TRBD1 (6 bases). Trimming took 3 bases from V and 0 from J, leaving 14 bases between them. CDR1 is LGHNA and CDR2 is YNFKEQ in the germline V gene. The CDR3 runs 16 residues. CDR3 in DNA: TGTGCCAGCAGCCAGGGTGAGACAGGTCTGAACACTGAAGCTTTCTTT. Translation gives CASSQGETGLNTEAFF.

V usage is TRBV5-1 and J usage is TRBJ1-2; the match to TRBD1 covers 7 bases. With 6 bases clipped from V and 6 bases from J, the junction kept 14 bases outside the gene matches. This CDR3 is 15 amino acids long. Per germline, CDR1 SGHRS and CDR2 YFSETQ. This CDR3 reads CASTPLTGKGDGYTF. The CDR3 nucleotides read TGCGCCAGCACTCCGTTGACAGGGAAGGGAGATGGCTACACCTTC.

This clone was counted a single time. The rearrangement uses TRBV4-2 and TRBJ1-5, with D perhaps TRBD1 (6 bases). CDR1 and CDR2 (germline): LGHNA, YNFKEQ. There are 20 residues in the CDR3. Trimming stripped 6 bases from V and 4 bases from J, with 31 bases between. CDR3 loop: CASSFADTIWKGDRNQPQHF. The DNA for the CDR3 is TGTGCCAGCAGTTTCGCGGACACAATTTGGAAGGGGGATCGGAATCAGCCCCAGCATTTT.

The CDR3 coding sequence is TGCGCCAGCAGCCCTGCTTGGGGGACAGGGGGTAACGGGGCCAAAAACATTCAGTACTTC. Encoded protein: CASSPAWGTGGNGAKNIQYF. The chain joins TRBV4-3 to TRBJ2-4; 11 bases line up with TRBD1. This CDR3 has 20 residues. The germline gives CDR1 LGHNA, CDR2 YSLEER. The junction had 15 bases not matched to a gene; V was cut back by 4 bases and J by 1 base.

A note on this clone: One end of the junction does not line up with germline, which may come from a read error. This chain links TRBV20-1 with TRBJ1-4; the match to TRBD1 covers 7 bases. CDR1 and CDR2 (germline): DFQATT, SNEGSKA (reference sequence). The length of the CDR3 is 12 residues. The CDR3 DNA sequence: TGCAGTGCTAGTTTGGTTTCCGACAGGGCCTTCTTT. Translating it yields CSASLVSDRAFF.